The present TCR beta chain was sequenced within a study of neurological immune-mediated disorders. The unsorted libraries were made from 2 million PBMCs kept at -80 C. TCRdb re-called the 5' RACE reads with MiXCR, one entry per CDR3 protein. This sample yields 45,000 to 55,000 distinct CDR3 sequences, of which roughly 3.8% are seen a single time; about 6.7% belongs to the top ten. There are many counts of this clonotype. Germline CDR1 DFQATT, CDR2 SNEGSKA (reference sequence). Trimming cost V 1 base and J 8 bases; bases outside gene matches: 11. There are 17 residues in the CDR3. V usage is TRBV20-1 and J usage is TRBJ2-2, with TRBD2 identical over 12 bases. The sequencing input was PBMCs. This TCR came from a man aged 55 to 70 with multiple sclerosis. CDR3 in amino acids: CSARVLNGLAGSGELFF. CDR3 in DNA: TGCAGTGCTAGAGTATTAAACGGACTAGCGGGGTCAGGGGAGCTGTTTTTT.